The 16 T cell receptor beta chains in this list originate from one sample, sequenced in a study of blood T cell repertoires in COVID-19. TCRdb keeps only in-frame clones here, not all; method: immunoSEQ multiplex PCR. The sample includes more than 150,000 clones, roughly 78% seen only once; the top ten take 2.5% to 3%. Source material: peripheral blood. The receptors were gathered from a woman over 75 with active or convalescent COVID-19.

V and J are TRBV18 and TRBJ1-2; 8 bases line up with TRBD1. The trim removed 3 bases at V and 1 base at J, leaving 7 bases unmatched. The CDR3 is 16 amino acids. Per germline, CDR1 KGHSH and CDR2 LQKENI. The CDR3 DNA is TGTGCCAGCTCACCCGCGACAGGGGAGTTTAACTATGGCTACACCTTC. This encodes CASSPATGEFNYGYTF.

The J gene is TRBJ2-6, the V gene TRBV5-4, with D unclear. The CDR3 contains 15 residues. The V end was cut by 4 bases, the J end by 1 base, with 9 bases between. Germline CDR1 is SGHNT and CDR2 is YYREEE (reference sequence). In DNA, the CDR3 is TGTGCCAGCAGCACTCCTAAGTCTGGGGCCAACGTCCTGACTTTC. Translated: CASSTPKSGANVLTF.

The chain carries TRBV29-1 and TRBJ1-3, with D perhaps matching TRBD1 (5 bases). V was trimmed by 7 bases and J by 0 bases, leaving 13 bases between them. Germline V gene data show CDR1 as SQVTM and CDR2 as ANQGSEA. The CDR3 spans 14 residues. The CDR3 region is CSADRQLSGNTIYF. The CDR3 region has the DNA TGCAGCGCCGATAGACAGCTCTCTGGAAACACCATATATTTT.

This clone has just one count. The chain employs TRBV21-1 and TRBJ1-2; the table names TRBD1, a call not compared with the DNA. TRBV21-1 is a pseudogene segment. The CDR3 runs 13 residues. CDR3 sequence: CASTGGWDYGYTF. The DNA of the CDR3 is TGTGCCAGCACAGGGGGCTGGGACTATGGCTACACCTTC.

The V and J genes are TRBV9 and TRBJ2-3; TRBD2 matches 10 bases. The germline V gene encodes CDR1 SGDLS and CDR2 YYNGEE. The length of the CDR3 is 17 residues. V lost 4 bases and J lost 5; bases outside the gene matches: 13. The chain's CDR3 is CASSLQASGGARDTQYF. Written as DNA, the CDR3 is TGTGCCAGCAGCCTTCAAGCGAGCGGGGGGGCAAGAGATACGCAGTATTTT.

The chain carries TRBV2 and TRBJ2-2; TRBD2 agrees at 15 bases. CDR1 is SNHLY and CDR2 is FYNNEI in the germline V gene. V shed 5 bases and J 7 bases; nucleotides not matched to a gene: 14. The CDR3 is made up of 19 amino acids. CDR3 DNA: TGTGCCAGCAGTATACGCTCAATCGGGACTAGCGGGGGGAACGGGGAGCTGTTTTTT. Residues: CASSIRSIGTSGGNGELFF.

The chain combines TRBV10-1 with TRBJ2-5; a weak D match, TRBD2 (6 bases). The length of the CDR3 is 15 residues. The V gene's germline CDR1 is WNHNN and CDR2 SYGVQD (reference sequence). Trimming left V 3 bases short and J 1 base short, with 12 bases between. The CDR3 sequence: CASSERDSSQETQYF. The CDR3, as DNA: TGCGCCAGCAGTGAAAGGGACTCCTCCCAAGAGACCCAGTACTTC.

The chain is built from TRBV6-2 or TRBV6-3 and TRBJ2-3; tentative D call: TRBD1 (5 bases). Germline-derived CDR1 and CDR2 are MNHEY and SVGEGT. There are 15 residues in the CDR3. V was pared by 2 bases and J by 0 bases, with 9 bases between. The CDR3: CASSYRTTSTDTQYF. CDR3 nucleotide sequence: TGTGCCAGCAGTTACCGGACAACTAGCACAGATACGCAGTATTTT.

This clone was counted between two and nine times. This chain connects TRBV7-9 to TRBJ1-2; 9 nucleotides match TRBD1. Germline CDR1 SEHNR, CDR2 FQNEAQ (reference sequence). The CDR3 is made up of 15 amino acids. Trimming removed 5 bases from V and 4 bases from J; junction bases left unmatched: 8. In nucleotides, the CDR3 is TGTGCCAGCAGCCCGCGGGACAGGGTCTTCTATGGCTACACCTTC. Protein: CASSPRDRVFYGYTF.

Comments on this clone: The same CDR3 arises from other DNA sequences in this sample as well. The chain carries TRBV9 and TRBJ2-3; 13 bases are a match to TRBD2. Germline CDR1 SGDLS, CDR2 YYNGEE. V lost 0 bases and J lost 1; bases outside the gene matches: 2. The CDR3 contains 17 residues. The CDR3 region has the DNA TGTGCCAGCAGCGTAGGACTAGCGGGGGGTGGCACAGATACGCAGTATTTT. Its protein product is CASSVGLAGGGTDTQYF.

The genes are TRBV2 and TRBJ2-7; 8 nucleotides match TRBD1. V shed 6 bases, J shed 6 bases, and the junction held 13 bases outside the gene matches. This CDR3 is built from 15 residues. Germline CDR1 and CDR2: SNHLY and FYNNEI. The CDR3 sequence is CASSLPGQVIREQYF. In DNA form, the CDR3 reads TGTGCCAGCAGCCTCCCGGGACAGGTAATCCGCGAGCAGTACTTC.

The CDR3: CSASPGTGVPGELFF. The CDR3 bases are TGCAGTGCTAGTCCGGGGACAGGGGTACCCGGGGAGCTGTTTTTT. The chain links TRBV20-1 to TRBJ2-2, with 10 bases fitting TRBD1. This CDR3 region has 15 residues. Germline V lookup: CDR1 DFQATT, CDR2 SNEGSKA (reference sequence). V shed 3 bases, J shed 6 bases, and the junction held 7 bases outside the gene matches.

V gene TRBV3-1 (or the pseudogene TRBV3-2) combines with J gene TRBJ1-5; TRBD1 is a possible D gene (6 bases). CDR3 length: 19 amino acids. Trimming took off 5 bases at V and 4 bases at J, with 27 bases between the two ends. Germline V lookup: CDR1 LGHDT, CDR2 YNNKEL (reference sequence). The CDR3 nucleotides read TGTGCCAGCAGCTTCGGAACGGGGCAGGGGTCTTCTGGGAATCAGCCCCAGCATTTT. It codes for CASSFGTGQGSSGNQPQHF.

The genes are TRBV28 and TRBJ2-1; 10 bases are shared with TRBD2. Germline CDR1 reads MDHEN; CDR2 reads SYDVKM. The CDR3 loop spans 19 amino acids. V shed 8 bases and J 0 bases; nucleotides not matched to a gene: 16. The DNA of the CDR3 is TGTGCCAGCGGCTTAATGGGTAGCGGGGGGCCCAGCTCCTACAATGAGCAGTTCTTC. Residues: CASGLMGSGGPSSYNEQFF.

The chain links TRBV10-2 to TRBJ1-2; 8 positions match TRBD1. V lost 3 bases to trimming and J lost 7 bases; unmatched junction nucleotides: 7. The CDR3 contains 14 residues. CDR1 WSHSY and CDR2 SAAADI come from the germline V gene. CDR3 residues: CASSERTGLGGYTF. The CDR3 DNA follows: TGCGCCAGCAGTGAAAGGACAGGGTTAGGTGGCTACACCTTC.

V is TRBV3-1 (or the pseudogene TRBV3-2) and J is TRBJ1-3; 8 bases agree with TRBD1. Germline V gives CDR1 LGHDT, CDR2 YNNKEL (reference sequence). With V trimmed by 1 base and J by 6 bases, 5 bases remained unmatched. The CDR3 contains 15 residues. CDR3 residues: CASSQGQGAKNTIYF. CDR3 DNA sequence: TGTGCCAGCAGCCAAGGGCAGGGGGCAAAAAACACCATATATTTT.